What follows are 19 T cell receptor beta chains derived from one specimen sequenced in a study of blood T cell repertoires in COVID-19. Using immunoSEQ multiplex PCR, the repertoire was profiled, and TCRdb retains in-frame clones only, with some absent. Of 210,000 or so clones detected, approximately 84% appear once; the ten largest clones hold around 1.8%. The sample comprised PBMCs or T cells enriched from blood (not recorded which). The receptors were gathered from a man aged 55 to 70 who had recovered from COVID-19.

The genes are TRBV7-2 and TRBJ1-1; D gene unclear. There are 12 residues in the CDR3. CDR1 is SGHTA and CDR2 is FQGNSA in the germline V gene. V was trimmed by 1 base and J by 8 bases, leaving 8 bases between them. CDR3 loop: CASSLGAWEAFF. DNA for the CDR3: TGTGCCAGCAGCTTAGGGGCCTGGGAAGCTTTCTTT.

CDR3 sequence: CASRPGGLGRVNTEAFF. DNA for the CDR3: TGCGCCAGCAGACCCGGGGGTCTCGGAAGGGTGAACACTGAAGCTTTCTTT. V is TRBV5-1 and J is TRBJ1-1; possibly TRBD1 for D (5 bases). The CDR3 covers 17 residues. V was cut by 5 bases and J by 0 bases, with 20 bases left in between. The germline CDR1 and CDR2 sequences are SGHRS and YFSETQ.

There are a few counts of this clone. The rearrangement uses TRBV18 and TRBJ2-5; TRBD1 agrees at 10 bases. The germline CDR1 and CDR2 sequences are KGHSH and LQKENI. The CDR3 is 13 amino acids. V was pared by 5 bases and J by 9 bases, with 6 bases of the junction left unmatched. The CDR3 sequence: CASSSDRGQAQYF. The CDR3 DNA follows: TGTGCCAGCTCATCAGACAGGGGGCAGGCCCAGTACTTC.

The chain joins TRBV11-3 to TRBJ2-2; D is perhaps TRBD2 (6 bases). V was trimmed by 8 bases and J by 5 bases, leaving 15 bases between them. Germline CDR1 and CDR2: SGHNT and YENEEA. This CDR3 region has 14 residues. CDR3 region: CASCYHGGTGELFF. The CDR3 region has the DNA TGTGCCAGCTGTTACCACGGAGGGACCGGGGAGCTGTTTTTT. Based on the CDR3 plus reference TRBV11-3 and TRBJ2-2, the full variable domain is EAGVVQSPRYKIIEKKQPVAFWCNPISGHNTLYWYLQNLGQGPELLIRYENEEAVDDSQLPKDRFSAERLKGVDSTLKIQPAELGDSAVYLCASCYHGGTGELFFGEGSRLTVL.

The CDR3 DNA reads TGCAGCGTTTCGTACAGCTCCTATGGCTACACCTTC. It translates to CSVSYSSYGYTF. The chain recombines TRBV29-1 with TRBJ1-2; D remains unclear. The CDR3 runs to 12 residues. The germline V gene has CDR1 SQVTM and CDR2 ANQGSEA. V was pared by 5 bases and J by 4 bases, with 11 bases between.

The chain recombines TRBV6-5 with TRBJ1-5, with 8 bases that match TRBD1. Trimming took 7 bases from V and 0 from J; bases not matched to a gene: 5. Germline V gene sequence: CDR1 MNHEY, CDR2 SVGAGI. The CDR3 has 15 amino acids. CDR3: CASKGTGRSNQPQHF. The CDR3 nucleotides read TGTGCCAGCAAGGGGACAGGACGTAGCAATCAGCCCCAGCATTTT.

The chain is built from TRBV7-9 and TRBJ2-7; 7 positions match TRBD1. This CDR3 spans 14 amino acids. V was pared by 5 bases and J by 3 bases, with 7 bases of the junction left unmatched. Germline assignment: CDR1 SEHNR and CDR2 FQNEAQ (reference sequence). The CDR3, as DNA: TGTGCCAGCAGCCACGACAGGGATAACTACGAGCAGTACTTC. Its protein product is CASSHDRDNYEQYF. The variable domain in full, with the rest retrieved from reference TRBV7-9 and TRBJ2-7, is DTGVSQNPRHKITKRGQNVTFRCDPISEHNRLYWYRQTLGQGPEFLTYFQNEAQLEKSRLLSDRFSAERPKGSFSTLEIQRTEQGDSAMYLCASSHDRDNYEQYFGPGTRLTVT.

This clone is a singleton in its sample. J is TRBJ2-5 and V is TRBV19; D is possibly TRBD2 (6 bases). The CDR3 is 13 amino acids. V was pared by 6 bases and J by 2 bases, with 10 bases between. Germline V gene lookup returns CDR1 LNHDA and CDR2 SQIVND (reference sequence). CDR3 DNA sequence: TGTGCCAGTAGGAGACTAGATCAAGAGACCCAGTACTTC. Translating it yields CASRRLDQETQYF.

This sequence joins TRBV6-5 and TRBJ2-5, with D possibly TRBD2 on 6 matching bases. The CDR3 spans 15 residues. Germline CDR1 MNHEY, CDR2 SVGAGI. The V and J ends lost 1 base and 4 bases respectively, with 13 bases between them. This CDR3 reads CASSYLGGTGETQYF. The CDR3 region has the DNA TGTGCCAGCAGTTACTTGGGGGGAACGGGAGAGACCCAGTACTTC.

The chain has TRBV6-5 and TRBJ2-7, with D possibly matching TRBD2 (6 bases). Per the germline V gene, CDR1 is MNHEY and CDR2 is SVGAGI. Trimming cost V 0 bases and J 2 bases, with 14 bases left between them. The length of the CDR3 is 16 residues. CDR3 DNA sequence: TGTGCCAGCAGTTACTCCCCGGGGAGGCTAACCTACGAGCAGTACTTC. Translated: CASSYSPGRLTYEQYF.

The rearrangement links TRBV4-3 to TRBJ1-2; the D gene is possibly TRBD1 (5 bases). Trimming took off 0 bases at V and 5 bases at J, with 13 bases between the two ends. CDR3 size: 15 residues. Per germline, CDR1 LGHNA and CDR2 YSLEER. CDR3 bases: TGCGCCAGCAGCCAAGATTATGGGGGGAGGTATGGCTACACCTTC. Translation gives CASSQDYGGRYGYTF.

The chain combines TRBV6-5 with TRBJ1-1, with D unclear. Trimming shortened V by 9 bases and J by 7 bases, and 15 bases separated the two germline ends. The V gene's germline CDR1 is MNHEY and CDR2 SVGAGI. The CDR3 is 12 amino acids. The CDR3 loop reads CASRRGESEAFF. Here the CDR3 DNA reads TGTGCCAGTAGACGGGGTGAAAGTGAAGCTTTCTTT.

This clone appeared a few times. The chain employs TRBV6-5 and TRBJ1-1; 7 bases line up with TRBD1. Germline V gives CDR1 MNHEY, CDR2 SVGAGI. The CDR3 runs 15 residues. The trim removed 8 bases at V and 1 base at J, leaving 10 bases unmatched. CDR3 protein: CASGRQGRSNTEAFF. The CDR3 DNA follows: TGTGCCAGCGGTAGACAGGGCCGTTCGAACACTGAAGCTTTCTTT.

The chain carries TRBV4-2 and TRBJ2-2; possible D gene TRBD2, 5 bases. The germline V gene encodes CDR1 LGHNA and CDR2 YNFKEQ. This CDR3 is built from 15 residues. V lost 4 bases and J lost 2, with 11 bases in between. CDR3 nucleotide sequence: TGTGCCAGCAGCCCCCGGGGTAGCAACACCGGGGAGCTGTTTTTT. Translated: CASSPRGSNTGELFF.

This clone appeared a few times. The chain links TRBV5-1 to TRBJ2-7; TRBD1 matches at 7 bases. The CDR3 has 15 amino acids. CDR1 SGHRS and CDR2 YFSETQ come from the germline V gene. The V gene end was trimmed by 4 bases and the J gene end by 6 bases; junction bases not matched to a gene: 13. The CDR3 DNA sequence: TGCGCCAGCAGCCCTGCTGGGGACAGAGGCCGCGAGCAGTACTTC. Translated, it gives CASSPAGDRGREQYF.

V usage is TRBV6-5 and J usage is TRBJ1-2; possible D gene TRBD1, 5 bases. Deletions cut 0 bases from V and 3 bases from J, with 11 bases between. This CDR3 comprises 15 residues. Germline values: CDR1 MNHEY, CDR2 SVGAGI. CDR3 sequence reads: CASSYSSSGDYGYTF. The DNA for the CDR3 is TGTGCCAGCAGTTACTCGAGTTCGGGGGACTATGGCTACACCTTC.

This chain uses TRBV7-9 with TRBJ2-7; possibly TRBD2 for D (6 bases). The CDR3 covers 13 residues. The germline gives CDR1 SEHNR, CDR2 FQNEAQ (reference sequence). Trimming took off 8 bases at V and 4 bases at J, with 15 bases between the two ends. CDR3 sequence (DNA): TGTGCCAGCGTCAGGAGCGGGCCTTACGAGCAGTACTTC. Protein product: CASVRSGPYEQYF.

This clone was found a few times. V and J are TRBV5-1 and TRBJ1-2; a possible D gene is TRBD1 (6 bases). V lost 4 bases and J 2 bases, leaving 9 bases between the germline ends. This CDR3 has 13 residues. Germline assignment: CDR1 SGHRS and CDR2 YFSETQ. CDR3 in DNA: TGCGCCAGCAGCGAACAGGGAAACTATGGCTACACCTTC. It encodes CASSEQGNYGYTF.

The CDR3 reads CSDLDRGVYNEQFF. CDR3 in DNA: TGCAGCGACTTGGACAGGGGAGTCTACAATGAGCAGTTCTTC. V gene TRBV29-1 combines with J gene TRBJ2-1; TRBD1 matches 9 bases. The CDR3 sequence is 14 residues long. CDR1 and CDR2 (germline): SQVTM, ANQGSEA. J was trimmed by 3 bases and V by 7 bases; bases with no gene match: 7.